This record looks at one TCR beta chain sequence and its context. This sample is drawn from a study of shared clonotypes between healthy human individuals. Here immunoSEQ multiplex PCR was the method, and the copy in TCRdb shows in-frame clones only, minus some. The data hold a few million clones, with approximately 90% observed a single time. The source material was naive CD4+ T cells sorted from blood. The subset: CD45RA+ positively selected. The source of this sequence is a young man in good health.

The CDR3 sequence is CASSSGQGARTEAFF. CDR3 in DNA: TGTGCCAGCAGTTCGGGACAGGGGGCACGGACTGAAGCTTTCTTT. V gene TRBV28 combines with J gene TRBJ1-1, with 12 positions matching TRBD1. Trimming took 4 bases from V and 5 from J; bases not matched to a gene: 5. The germline V gene encodes CDR1 MDHEN and CDR2 SYDVKM. The CDR3 consists of 15 residues.